Presented here are 21 T cell receptor beta chains from one specimen sequenced in a study of PD-L1 blockade in urothelial cancer. The method was immunoSEQ multiplex PCR; TCRdb's version includes in-frame clones alone and lacks a portion of them. The sample records some 22,000 clones, around 91% being singletons. The material sequenced was PBMCs, taken around atezolizumab (anti-PD-L1) treatment. Source of these receptors: a woman aged 60-75 years with urothelial cancer.

This chain joins TRBV19 and TRBJ2-5; D unclear. The CDR3 runs 14 residues. Trimming took 6 bases from V and 5 from J, leaving 16 bases between them. Per the germline V gene, CDR1 is LNHDA and CDR2 is SQIVND (reference sequence). This chain's CDR3 is CASSICRGLETQYF. The CDR3 bases are TGTGCCAGTAGCATATGTCGCGGCCTCGAGACCCAGTACTTC.

CDR3 coding DNA: TGTGCCAGCAACGGCGGGAGCGGAGACATTCAGTACTTC. Protein product: CASNGGSGDIQYF. The chain combines TRBV2 with TRBJ2-4, with 7 bases lining up with TRBD2. J lost 8 bases, V lost 7 bases, and 8 bases had no gene match. In germline, CDR1 is SNHLY, CDR2 FYNNEI. This CDR3 contains 13 residues.

This rearrangement joins TRBV28 to TRBJ2-5; 11 nucleotides agree with TRBD2. The CDR3 runs to 16 residues. The germline V gene has CDR1 MDHEN and CDR2 SYDVKM. V gave up 4 bases and J gave up 4 bases; unmatched junction bases: 8. CDR3 amino acids: CASSSQTSGMRETQYF. The CDR3 nucleotides read TGTGCCAGCAGTTCCCAGACTAGCGGGATGCGAGAGACCCAGTACTTC.

The chain employs TRBV4-3 and TRBJ2-1, with TRBD1 identical over 8 bases. J lost 4 bases, V lost 2 bases, and 10 bases had no gene match. Germline CDR1 LGHNA, CDR2 YSLEER. The CDR3 has 17 residues. CDR3 amino acids: CASSQSSGTGLYNEQFF. In nucleotides, the CDR3 is TGCGCCAGCAGCCAATCCTCCGGGACAGGCTTATACAATGAGCAGTTCTTC.

This clone was counted once. The chain joins TRBV27 to TRBJ2-7, with D perhaps TRBD1 (6 bases). V was trimmed by 9 bases and J by 0 bases, leaving 30 bases between them. The V gene's germline CDR1 is MNHEY and CDR2 SMNVEV (reference sequence). This CDR3 has 19 residues. DNA of the CDR3: TGTGCCAGATTGCACCCCTCGGTGCTCAGGGGAATCAGCTCCTACGAGCAGTACTTC. Translated: CARLHPSVLRGISSYEQYF.

V gene TRBV19 combines with J gene TRBJ2-7; 14 positions agree with TRBD2. CDR1 LNHDA and CDR2 SQIVND come from the germline V gene (reference sequence). Trimming took 10 bases from V and 4 from J; bases not matched to a gene: 9. There are 15 residues in the CDR3. In DNA, the CDR3 is TGTGCCACTTATGGACTAGCGGGAGGAATTTACGAGCAGTACTTC. Its translation is CATYGLAGGIYEQYF.

This clone came up a few times. The chain couples TRBV7-9 to TRBJ1-5; 7 bases fit TRBD1. Germline CDR1 reads SEHNR; CDR2 reads FQNEAQ (reference sequence). The CDR3 runs 14 residues. Trimming took 5 bases from V and 3 from J; bases not matched to a gene: 4. CDR3: CASSPTGDNQPQHF. CDR3 coding DNA: TGTGCCAGCAGCCCTACAGGGGACAATCAGCCCCAGCATTTT. Using reference TRBV7-9 and TRBJ1-5 for the parts outside the CDR3, the full variable domain is DTGVSQNPRHKITKRGQNVTFRCDPISEHNRLYWYRQTLGQGPEFLTYFQNEAQLEKSRLLSDRFSAERPKGSFSTLEIQRTEQGDSAMYLCASSPTGDNQPQHFGDGTRLSIL.

The chain links TRBV19 to TRBJ2-3; TRBD2 aligns across 7 bases. This CDR3 has 15 residues. CDR1 LNHDA and CDR2 SQIVND come from the germline V gene (reference sequence). V shed 3 bases and J 0 bases; nucleotides not matched to a gene: 3. The CDR3 loop reads CASSIWGGSTDTQYF. The CDR3 DNA reads as TGTGCCAGTAGTATTTGGGGGGGTAGCACAGATACGCAGTATTTT.

The rearrangement joins TRBV2 to TRBJ1-5, with unresolved D. The V gene's germline CDR1 is SNHLY and CDR2 FYNNEI. Trimming took off 6 bases at V and 7 bases at J, with 13 bases between the two ends. The CDR3 totals 13 residues. The CDR3 DNA reads TGTGCCAGCAGCGGAACAGTGACGCAGCCCCAGCATTTT. Translating it yields CASSGTVTQPQHF.

The chain couples TRBV19 to TRBJ2-2; 10 bases are a match to TRBD2. Losses at the gene ends were 7 bases for V and 3 bases for J; bases not matched to a gene: 11. The germline CDR1 and CDR2 sequences are LNHDA and SQIVND (reference sequence). The CDR3 covers 17 residues. The CDR3 is CASKAHLAGVYTGELFF. The CDR3 bases are TGTGCCAGTAAAGCCCATCTAGCGGGAGTGTACACCGGGGAGCTGTTTTTT.

This clone was recorded a few times. The chain carries TRBV6-4 and TRBJ1-1; D is undetermined. Germline loops: CDR1 MRHNA, CDR2 SNTAGT. Between the trimmed V and J ends, which lost 2 bases and 8 bases, there was a span of 12 bases. This CDR3 is built from 13 residues. CDR3 protein: CASSDSLSIEAFF. The DNA for the CDR3 is TGTGCCAGCAGTGACAGCCTTTCCATCGAAGCTTTCTTT.

A note on this clone: One end of the junction varies from germline; a read error may be responsible. The V and J genes are TRBV27 and TRBJ1-4; tentative D call: TRBD1 (5 bases). There are 13 residues in the CDR3. Germline V lookup: CDR1 MNHEY, CDR2 SMNVEV (reference sequence). The CDR3 loop reads CASSRRTGEILFF. The CDR3 nucleotides read TGTGCCAGCAGTCGCCGCACGGGGGAAATACTGTTTTTT.

This clone has only one observation. This sequence joins TRBV5-1 and TRBJ2-3, with 8 bases that match TRBD2. The V and J ends lost 6 bases and 4 bases, in that order; junction bases with no gene match: 13. The germline gives CDR1 SGHRS, CDR2 YFSETQ. The CDR3 length is 16 residues. In nucleotides, the CDR3 is TGCGCCAGCACGGGAAGGGGAGCGGGAGCTCCAGATACGCAGTATTTT. Translating it yields CASTGRGAGAPDTQYF. Full variable domain (rest looked up from reference TRBV5-1 and TRBJ2-3): KAGVTQTPRYLIKTRGQQVTLSCSPISGHRSVSWYQQTPGQGLQFLFEYFSETQRNKGNFPGRFSGRQFSNSRSEMNVSTLELGDSALYLCASTGRGAGAPDTQYFGPGTRLTVL.

This clone was seen just once. The V and J genes are TRBV7-9 and TRBJ1-1, with a possible D match to TRBD1 (6 bases). Germline V gene lookup returns CDR1 SEHNR and CDR2 FQNEAQ (reference sequence). Between the trimmed V and J ends, which lost 7 bases and 0 bases, there was a span of 15 bases. The CDR3 is 15 amino acids. CDR3 sequence: CASTFPQGMNTEAFF. CDR3 bases: TGTGCCAGCACCTTCCCCCAGGGGATGAACACTGAAGCTTTCTTT.

This clone was seen just once. The genes are TRBV7-2 and TRBJ2-7, with 9 bases that match TRBD2. This CDR3 contains 18 residues. Germline lookup yields CDR1 SGHTA and CDR2 FQGNSA. J gave up 2 bases and V 1 base, and 12 bases lay outside the gene matches. CDR3 bases: TGTGCCAGCAGCTTAGACCCCCCGGGACTAGCAATCCCCTACGAGCAGTACTTC. Translated, it gives CASSLDPPGLAIPYEQYF.

The gene calls are TRBV5-1 and TRBJ1-1; a weak D match, TRBD1 (5 bases). The V end lost 8 bases, the J end lost 4 bases, and 9 bases lay between the germline ends. The germline V gene encodes CDR1 SGHRS and CDR2 YFSETQ. The CDR3 runs 11 residues. In DNA, the CDR3 is TGCGCCAGTACAGGCCTCACTGAAGCTTTCTTT. This codes for CASTGLTEAFF.

The chain uses TRBV9 and TRBJ2-7; 7 nucleotides align to TRBD1. The germline V gene encodes CDR1 SGDLS and CDR2 YYNGEE. V was pared by 5 bases and J by 5 bases, with 10 bases of the junction left unmatched. The CDR3 is 14 residues long. CDR3 loop: CASSPGTVNHEQYF. The CDR3 DNA is TGTGCCAGCAGTCCCGGGACAGTGAACCACGAGCAGTACTTC.

The genes are TRBV28 and TRBJ2-3; a weak D match, TRBD2 (5 bases). The V gene's germline CDR1 is MDHEN and CDR2 SYDVKM. CDR3 size: 15 residues. V was trimmed by 5 bases and J by 2 bases, leaving 14 bases between them. The CDR3 region is CASSPRGGPTDTQYF. DNA of the CDR3: TGTGCCAGCAGTCCTCGAGGCGGGCCCACAGATACGCAGTATTTT.

V usage is TRBV11-2 and J usage is TRBJ1-3; no clear D. The germline V gene encodes CDR1 SGHAT and CDR2 FQNNGV. The CDR3 extends over 17 amino acids. The V end lost 5 bases, the J end lost 0 bases, and 17 bases lay between the germline ends. The CDR3 region has the DNA TGTGCCAGCAGCGCAGGTGGTCAGACGAGCTCTGGAAACACCATATATTTT. As protein: CASSAGGQTSSGNTIYF.

CDR3 in amino acids: CASSEGGNYGYTF. CDR3 nucleotides: TGTGCCAGCAGCGAAGGAGGGAACTATGGCTACACCTTC. The V and J genes are TRBV9 and TRBJ1-2; D gene ambiguous. CDR1 is SGDLS, CDR2 YYNGEE, per germline. Trimming shortened V by 3 bases and J by 2 bases, and 8 bases separated the two germline ends. There are 13 residues in the CDR3.

The chain links TRBV2 to TRBJ1-1; perhaps TRBD1 as D (6 bases). CDR1 is SNHLY, CDR2 FYNNEI, per germline. V dropped 1 base and J dropped 0 bases, with 15 bases sitting between them. The CDR3 has 17 amino acids. CDR3 bases: TGTGCCAGCAGTGAAGGCTCTTTATGGGGGCTGAACACTGAAGCTTTCTTT. It is translated as CASSEGSLWGLNTEAFF. Looking up the rest from reference TRBV2 and TRBJ1-1 gives the full variable domain: EPEVTQTPSHQVTQMGQEVILRCVPISNHLYFYWYRQILGQKVEFLVSFYNNEISEKSEIFDDQFSVERPDGSNFTLKIRSTKLEDSAMYFCASSEGSLWGLNTEAFFGQGTRLTVV.